The next 29 T cell receptor beta chains were all read from a single sample in a study of cytomegalovirus exposure and HLA in healthy donors (dated by TCRdb to the late 2010s). To prepare the library, the immunoSEQ multiplex PCR assay was applied. A mixture of 60 forward primers for TCR Vbeta segments and 13 reverse primers for TCR Jbeta segments was used in the multiplex PCR. TCRdb stores this immuneACCESS table with in-frame sequences only. Part of the clones is absent; in the studies checked, under half of the shortfall reflects unresolved V genes, and no reason is known for the rest. This sample gives 99,000 or so clones in total; approximately 82% of them show up just once. Approximately 3.7% of the sample is held by the ten biggest clonotypes. Sequencing used PBMCs. The receptors originated from a female donor in good health and CMV-seropositive.

This rearrangement joins TRBV4-1 to TRBJ2-3, with D tentatively TRBD2 (6 bases). The CDR3 extends over 17 amino acids. The germline V gene encodes CDR1 MGHRA and CDR2 YSYEKL. V lost 4 bases and J lost 0, with 17 bases in between. CDR3 sequence (DNA): TGCGCCAGCAGCCCCCGGGTAGCGGAACATAGCACAGATACGCAGTATTTT. Its protein product is CASSPRVAEHSTDTQYF.

The chain joins TRBV9 to TRBJ2-1; 7 bases line up with TRBD2. Trimming removed 4 bases from V and 3 bases from J; junction bases left unmatched: 4. There are 14 residues in the CDR3. Germline loops: CDR1 SGDLS, CDR2 YYNGEE. The CDR3 coding sequence is TGTGCCAGCAGCCCCGGGACTAACTACAATGAGCAGTTCTTC. It translates to CASSPGTNYNEQFF.

The CDR3 loop is CASSPMDRGEQYF. The DNA for the CDR3 is TGTGCCAGCTCACCCATGGACAGGGGCGAGCAGTACTTC. The chain combines TRBV18 with TRBJ2-7; 9 bases line up with TRBD1. CDR1 is KGHSH and CDR2 is LQKENI in the germline V gene. After removal of 3 bases from V and 6 bases from J, the junction contained 3 bases not matched to a gene. The CDR3 has 13 residues. Full variable domain (remainder filled in from reference TRBV18 and TRBJ2-7): NAGVMQNPRHLVRRRGQEARLRCSPMKGHSHVYWYRQLPEEGLKFMVYLQKENIIDESGMPKERFSAEFPKEGPSILRIQQVVRGDSAAYFCASSPMDRGEQYFGPGTRLTVT.

V gene TRBV27 combines with J gene TRBJ1-2, with TRBD1 matching 9 bases. Germline CDR1 is MNHEY and CDR2 is SMNVEV (reference sequence). V lost 6 bases and J lost 5; bases outside the gene matches: 7. This CDR3 is built from 14 residues. CDR3: CASRKVQGAYGYTF. For the CDR3, the DNA is TGTGCCAGCAGGAAAGTACAGGGGGCGTATGGCTACACCTTC.

This clone has just one count. DNA of the CDR3: TGTGCCACCCAGGGTGAACTAGCCAAAAACATTCAGTACTTC. This sequence encodes CATQGELAKNIQYF. The chain links TRBV5-4 to TRBJ2-4; tentatively, D is TRBD1 (5 bases). The CDR3 covers 14 residues. From germline, CDR1 is SGHNT and CDR2 YYREEE (reference sequence). Deletions cut 9 bases from V and 0 bases from J, with 13 bases between.

The chain has TRBV10-3 and TRBJ2-2, with 14 bases matching TRBD2. CDR1 and CDR2 from the germline V gene are ENHRY and SYGVKD. V lost 3 bases to trimming and J lost 3 bases; unmatched junction nucleotides: 6. There are 18 residues in the CDR3. CDR3 region: CAISEAGLAGGYTGELFF. CDR3 DNA: TGTGCCATCAGTGAAGCTGGACTAGCGGGGGGATACACCGGGGAGCTGTTTTTT.

The rearrangement uses TRBV25-1 and TRBJ2-5; TRBD1 might be the D (5 bases). Between the trimmed V and J ends, which lost 6 bases and 0 bases, there was a span of 8 bases. The CDR3 is 13 amino acids. Germline V gives CDR1 MGHDK, CDR2 SYGVNS. The CDR3 region is CASRRQNQETQYF. The CDR3 region has the DNA TGTGCCAGCAGAAGACAGAACCAAGAGACCCAGTACTTC.

This clone was recorded a few times. The V call is TRBV6-1, the J call TRBJ2-5; maybe TRBD1 (6 bases). This CDR3 region has 13 residues. V gave up 8 bases and J gave up 2 bases, with 12 bases separating them. Germline values: CDR1 MNHNS, CDR2 SASEGT. Here the CDR3 DNA reads TGTGCCAGCGCGTGGACAGAACAAGAGACCCAGTACTTC. Its protein is CASAWTEQETQYF.

The CDR3 DNA sequence: TGTGCCAGCAGCTTGGGTACGGGTGCAGAGACCCAGTACTTC. It translates to CASSLGTGAETQYF. The V and J genes are TRBV7-3 and TRBJ2-5; D not resolved. Looked up from germline, CDR1 is SGHTA and CDR2 is FQGTGA. V was trimmed by 3 bases and J by 4 bases, leaving 12 bases between them. The CDR3 length is 14 residues.

A word on this clone: The sample holds other DNA sequences that translate to the same CDR3. The CDR3 DNA reads as TGTGCCAGCAGTTACTCTCCAGGGGGCACAGATACGCAGTATTTT. This gives the protein CASSYSPGGTDTQYF. The rearrangement links TRBV6-5 to TRBJ2-3, with D possibly TRBD1 on 6 matching bases. Trimming left V 0 bases short and J 1 base short, with 8 bases between. The CDR3 length is 15 residues. Germline CDR1 reads MNHEY; CDR2 reads SVGAGI.

The chain couples TRBV9 to TRBJ1-3; no clear D. This CDR3 region has 14 residues. The germline gives CDR1 SGDLS, CDR2 YYNGEE. V lost 1 base to trimming and J lost 6 bases, with 11 bases between them. CDR3 in amino acids: CASSVSGIENTIYF. CDR3 sequence (DNA): TGTGCCAGCAGCGTATCGGGGATCGAAAACACCATATATTTT.

The V call is TRBV6-6, the J call TRBJ2-2, with 8 bases aligning to TRBD1. The V and J ends lost 9 bases and 1 base, in that order; junction bases with no gene match: 7. Germline CDR1 and CDR2: MNHNY and SVGAGI (reference sequence). The CDR3 length is 15 residues. The DNA for the CDR3 is TGTGCCAGTAGCCACGGGACAGGGAACACCGGGGAGCTGTTTTTT. Protein product: CASSHGTGNTGELFF.

As for this clone: A read error may account for a junction end that differs from germline. The V call is TRBV5-4, the J call TRBJ1-2, with TRBD1 identical over 8 bases. Germline V gene sequence: CDR1 SGHNT, CDR2 YYREEE (reference sequence). The CDR3 is made up of 15 amino acids. As DNA, the CDR3 is TGTGCCAGCAGTTTCCCGGGACAGGACCACTATGGCTTCACCTTC. Its protein product is CASSFPGQDHYGFTF.

J is TRBJ1-5 and V is TRBV5-1; D remains ambiguous. The CDR3 extends over 16 amino acids. With 0 bases removed from V and 3 bases from J, the gap between germline ends came to 13 bases. Looked up from germline, CDR1 is SGHRS and CDR2 is YFSETQ. CDR3 loop: CASSLDVASVNQPQHF. The CDR3 nucleotides read TGCGCCAGCAGCTTGGATGTGGCAAGTGTCAATCAGCCCCAGCATTTT. The full variable domain, completed using reference TRBV5-1 and TRBJ1-5, is KAGVTQTPRYLIKTRGQQVTLSCSPISGHRSVSWYQQTPGQGLQFLFEYFSETQRNKGNFPGRFSGRQFSNSRSEMNVSTLELGDSALYLCASSLDVASVNQPQHFGDGTRLSIL.

J is TRBJ2-2 and V is TRBV27, with 9 bases aligning to TRBD1. The CDR3 totals 15 residues. Trimming cost V 2 bases and J 4 bases; bases outside gene matches: 2. Germline assignment: CDR1 MNHEY and CDR2 SMNVEV (reference sequence). CDR3 in DNA: TGTGCCAGCAGTTTACGGGACAGGGCCACCGGGGAGCTGTTTTTT. Protein: CASSLRDRATGELFF.

This rearrangement joins TRBV7-9 to TRBJ2-7; D unclear. CDR3 length: 15 amino acids. V gave up 1 base and J gave up 2 bases, with 12 bases separating them. Germline CDR1 reads SEHNR; CDR2 reads FQNEAQ (reference sequence). CDR3 in amino acids: CASSLVSERPYEQYF. The CDR3 nucleotides are TGTGCCAGCAGCTTAGTTTCCGAGCGTCCCTACGAGCAGTACTTC.

The chain recombines TRBV9 with TRBJ2-5; TRBD1 might be the D (6 bases). The CDR3 sequence is 16 residues long. Between the trimmed V and J ends, which lost 3 bases and 3 bases, there was a span of 18 bases. Germline V lookup: CDR1 SGDLS, CDR2 YYNGEE. CDR3: CASSGELQGNKETQYF. Here the CDR3 DNA reads TGTGCCAGCAGCGGGGAACTACAGGGTAACAAAGAGACCCAGTACTTC. The full variable domain, its missing parts supplied by reference TRBV9 and TRBJ2-5, is DSGVTQTPKHLITATGQRVTLRCSPRSGDLSVYWYQQSLDQGLQFLIQYYNGEERAKGNILERFSAQQFPDLHSELNLSSLELGDSALYFCASSGELQGNKETQYFGPGTRLLVL.

The chain uses TRBV15 and TRBJ1-3; 8 bases are a match to TRBD1. Unmatched junction bases numbered 5, after V lost 1 base and J lost 6 bases. The CDR3 extends over 15 amino acids. Per germline, CDR1 LNHNV and CDR2 YYDKDF (reference sequence). CDR3: CATSRVVTGENTIYF. CDR3 coding DNA: TGTGCCACCAGCAGAGTTGTGACAGGGGAAAACACCATATATTTT.

In its sample, this clone was seen once. The V gene is TRBV2, the J gene TRBJ1-1, with D possibly being TRBD1 (6 bases). Trimming pared 5 bases from V and 1 base from J, leaving 11 bases between. CDR3 size: 14 residues. Per the germline V gene, CDR1 is SNHLY and CDR2 is FYNNEI. The CDR3 loop is CASSRRTENTEAFF. The CDR3 DNA reads TGTGCCAGCAGTCGCAGGACAGAGAACACTGAAGCTTTCTTT.

The chain carries TRBV28 and TRBJ2-5; 9 bases are shared with TRBD1. The CDR3 is 14 amino acids. The V segment lost 6 bases and the J segment 4 bases; nucleotides outside the gene matches: 6. CDR1 and CDR2 (germline): MDHEN, SYDVKM. The CDR3: CASRVTGGSETQYF. CDR3 nucleotides: TGTGCCAGCAGAGTTACAGGGGGCTCAGAGACCCAGTACTTC.

CDR3 protein: CASSLLRVSNQPQHF. The CDR3 DNA is TGTGCCAGCAGCTTACTCAGGGTTAGCAATCAGCCCCAGCATTTT. This chain joins TRBV5-6 and TRBJ1-5; the D gene is possibly TRBD1 (5 bases). There are 15 residues in the CDR3. Between the trimmed V and J ends, which lost 2 bases and 0 bases, there was a span of 9 bases. Germline V gene sequence: CDR1 SGHDT, CDR2 YYEEEE.

The rearrangement uses TRBV15 and TRBJ1-3; 7 bases are shared with TRBD1. The CDR3 totals 16 residues. The V segment lost 3 bases and the J segment 0 bases; nucleotides outside the gene matches: 5. The germline V gene has CDR1 LNHNV and CDR2 YYDKDF (reference sequence). DNA of the CDR3: TGTGCCACCAGCAGCAGGGACAGTAACTCTGGAAACACCATATATTTT. Its translation: CATSSRDSNSGNTIYF.

The chain carries TRBV27 and TRBJ2-1, with D uncertain. CDR3 length: 14 residues. V lost 6 bases and J 6 bases, leaving 15 bases between the germline ends. Germline assignment: CDR1 MNHEY and CDR2 SMNVEV (reference sequence). The CDR3 loop is CASSQRLPSNEQFF. For the CDR3, the DNA is TGTGCCAGCAGCCAGAGACTTCCCTCCAATGAGCAGTTCTTC.

This clone has only one observation. This sequence joins TRBV27 and TRBJ2-7, with a possible D match to TRBD1 (5 bases). This CDR3 is built from 14 residues. In germline, CDR1 is MNHEY, CDR2 SMNVEV (reference sequence). V lost 4 bases and J 2 bases, leaving 12 bases between the germline ends. The CDR3 is CASSSAGPAYEQYF. Here the CDR3 DNA reads TGTGCCAGCAGTTCGGCAGGGCCAGCCTACGAGCAGTACTTC.

This clone has more than one count but fewer than ten. The chain uses TRBV19 and TRBJ1-1; D uncertain. CDR1 is LNHDA and CDR2 is SQIVND in the germline V gene (reference sequence). This CDR3 spans 11 amino acids. Between the trimmed V and J ends, which lost 4 bases and 10 bases, there was a span of 10 bases. The CDR3 is CASSNPIGAFF. DNA for the CDR3: TGTGCCAGTAGTAACCCCATCGGAGCTTTCTTT.

This clone was detected only once. This sequence joins TRBV29-1 and TRBJ2-5; D is perhaps TRBD2 (6 bases). With the DNA end fitting TRBJ2-7 better, the J assignment may be wrong. CDR3 length: 14 amino acids. CDR1 and CDR2 (germline): SQVTM, ANQGSEA. CDR3 in DNA: TGCAGCGTTGGATTGGCGGGGAGTTCCTACGAGCAGTACTTC. As protein: CSVGLAGSSYEQYF.

The rearrangement links TRBV28 to TRBJ2-2, with 8 nucleotides matching TRBD1. CDR3 size: 16 residues. V was clipped by 5 bases and J by 4 bases; unmatched bases: 9. Germline V lookup: CDR1 MDHEN, CDR2 SYDVKM. The CDR3 bases are TGTGCCAGCAGTGCGGACAGGGACACACTCACCGGGGAGCTGTTTTTT. Residues: CASSADRDTLTGELFF. The full variable domain, its missing parts supplied by reference TRBV28 and TRBJ2-2, is DVKVTQSSRYLVKRTGEKVFLECVQDMDHENMFWYRQDPGLGLRLIYFSYDVKMKEKGDIPEGYSVSREKKERFSLILESASTNQTSMYLCASSADRDTLTGELFFGEGSRLTVL.

This clone was observed a few times. V gene TRBV27 combines with J gene TRBJ1-1; TRBD1 might be the D (6 bases). The CDR3 has 14 residues. Germline values: CDR1 MNHEY, CDR2 SMNVEV (reference sequence). Trimming took 6 bases from V and 5 from J, leaving 16 bases between them. The CDR3 protein is CASSAQGLGTEAFF. The DNA for the CDR3 is TGTGCCAGCAGCGCTCAGGGGCTCGGAACTGAAGCTTTCTTT.

The chain joins TRBV27 to TRBJ2-3, with 8 bases lining up with TRBD2. The germline CDR1 and CDR2 sequences are MNHEY and SMNVEV (reference sequence). With V trimmed by 3 bases and J by 3 bases, 5 bases remained unmatched. The CDR3 has 15 amino acids. The CDR3 coding sequence is TGTGCCAGCAGTTTTAATGCGGGAGGAACAGATACGCAGTATTTT. This codes for CASSFNAGGTDTQYF.